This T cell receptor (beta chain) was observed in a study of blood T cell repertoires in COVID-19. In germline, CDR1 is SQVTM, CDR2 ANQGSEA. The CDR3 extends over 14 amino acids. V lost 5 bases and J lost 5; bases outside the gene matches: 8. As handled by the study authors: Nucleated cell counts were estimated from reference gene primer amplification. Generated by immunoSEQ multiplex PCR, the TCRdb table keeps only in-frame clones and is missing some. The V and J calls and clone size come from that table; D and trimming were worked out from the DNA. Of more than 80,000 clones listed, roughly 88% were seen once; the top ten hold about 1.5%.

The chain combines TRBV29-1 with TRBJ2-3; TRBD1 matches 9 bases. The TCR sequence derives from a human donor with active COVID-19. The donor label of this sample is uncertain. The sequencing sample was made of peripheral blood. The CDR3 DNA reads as TGCAGCGTTCGCGAGGGACAGGGTATAGATACGCAGTATTTT. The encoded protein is CSVREGQGIDTQYF.